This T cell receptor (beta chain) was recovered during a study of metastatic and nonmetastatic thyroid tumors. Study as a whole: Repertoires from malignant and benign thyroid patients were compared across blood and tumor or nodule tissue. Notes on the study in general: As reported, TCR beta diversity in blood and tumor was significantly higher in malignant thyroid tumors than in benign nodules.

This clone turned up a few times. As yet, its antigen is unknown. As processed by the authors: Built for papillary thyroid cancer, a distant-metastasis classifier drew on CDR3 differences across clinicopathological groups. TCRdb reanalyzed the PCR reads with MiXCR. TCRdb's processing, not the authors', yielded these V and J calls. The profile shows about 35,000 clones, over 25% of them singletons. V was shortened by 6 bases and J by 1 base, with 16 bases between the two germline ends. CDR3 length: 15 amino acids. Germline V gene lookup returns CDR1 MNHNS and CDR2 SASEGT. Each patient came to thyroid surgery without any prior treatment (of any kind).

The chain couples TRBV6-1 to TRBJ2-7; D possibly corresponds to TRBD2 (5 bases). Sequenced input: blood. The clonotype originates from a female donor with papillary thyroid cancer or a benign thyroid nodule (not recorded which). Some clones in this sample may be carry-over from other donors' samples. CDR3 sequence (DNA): TGTGCCAGCAGGGACGCCTGGACGGGATCCTACGAGCAGTACTTC. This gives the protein CASRDAWTGSYEQYF.